The rows below give T cell receptor beta chains drawn from one sample of a study of control samples from healthy donors and cancer patients. Generated by immunoSEQ multiplex PCR, the TCRdb table keeps only in-frame clones and is missing some. The table has some 410,000 clones, approximately 92% seen once. Material for sequencing was PBMCs. These receptors originate from a man in his forties with head and neck cancer. The CDR3 runs from the conserved cysteine through the conserved F or W. The D gene is left open where the match is weak. A row's size may be missing; if present it is once, few, many or a size class.

V gene,clone size,D gene,J gene,CDR3 DNA,CDR3 protein
TRBV7-3,few,TRBD2,TRBJ2-3,TGTGCCAGCAGCCCGGGACTAGCGACAGATACGCAGTATTTT,CASSPGLATDTQYF
TRBV6-2/TRBV6-3,-,-,TRBJ1-2,TGTGCCAGCAGTTACTCGTGGGCTAACTATGGCTACACCTTC,CASSYSWANYGYTF
TRBV5-1,-,-,TRBJ2-2,TGCGCCAGCTCCGAGCCGGCCGGGGAGCTGTTTTTT,CASSEPAGELFF
TRBV5-1,-,-,TRBJ2-3,TGCGCCAGCAGCGAGCTCCCTAGCACAGATACGCAGTATTTT,CASSELPSTDTQYF
TRBV6-5,-,-,TRBJ1-3,TGTGCCAGCAGTTACCGACCCAATTTCTCTGGAAACACCATATATTTT,CASSYRPNFSGNTIYF
TRBV27,-,-,TRBJ2-2,TGTGCCAGCAGTTTAGTATTCACCGGGGAGCTGTTTTTT,CASSLVFTGELFF
TRBV5-4,-,-,TRBJ1-3,TGTGCCAGCAGCTTGGGGACAATATCTGGAAACACCATATATTTT,CASSLGTISGNTIYF
TRBV27,-,-,TRBJ2-1,TGTGCCAGCAGAGATGGGGGGAATCATGAGCAGTTCTTC,CASRDGGNHEQFF
TRBV18,-,TRBD1,TRBJ1-5,TGTGCCAGCTCACCACCGGTCGGCACAGGGGGACTTCAGCCCCAGCATTTT,CASSPPVGTGGLQPQHF
TRBV28,-,TRBD2,TRBJ2-3,TGTGCCAGCAGTTTCTCCTCGACTAGCGGCACAGATACGCAGTATTTT,CASSFSSTSGTDTQYF
TRBV30,-,-,TRBJ1-1,TGTGCCTGGATGGACGGCACTGAAGCTTTCTTT,CAWMDGTEAFF
TRBV6-6,-,-,TRBJ2-1,TGTGCCAGCAGTTACTCGTCCAACAATGAGCAGTTCTTC,CASSYSSNNEQFF
TRBV5-1,-,TRBD1,TRBJ2-7,TGCGCCAGCAGCTCCGGGACAGGGGGACTCTACGAGCAGTACTTC,CASSSGTGGLYEQYF
TRBV28,-,-,TRBJ2-7,TGTGCCAGCAGTCCGCGTCTACAGGGCCATTCCTACGAGCAGTACTTC,CASSPRLQGHSYEQYF